What follows are 13 T cell receptor beta chains derived from one specimen sequenced in a study of T cell responses to AZD1222 COVID-19 vaccine. Libraries were prepared by immunoSEQ multiplex PCR; TCRdb keeps only in-frame clonotypes and omits some of them. The repertoire holds roughly 140,000 clones, with about nine tenths as singletons. The starting material was peripheral blood, obtained on day 0 of AZD1222 vaccination. The origin of the receptors is an adult in good health.

This clone was counted a single time. The chain recombines TRBV4-2 with TRBJ2-1; the D call may be TRBD1 or TRBD2 (5 bases each). Germline loops: CDR1 LGHNA, CDR2 YNFKEQ. The CDR3 is 15 residues long. V dropped 6 bases and J dropped 5 bases, with 17 bases sitting between them. Written as DNA, the CDR3 is TGTGCCAGCAGTCCAGGGACCAGTTCGGACAATGAGCAGTTCTTC. Residues: CASSPGTSSDNEQFF.

This chain uses TRBV6-2 or TRBV6-3 with TRBJ2-6; D is uncertain. The germline V gene has CDR1 MNHEY and CDR2 SVGEGT. V was trimmed by 2 bases and J by 0 bases, leaving 2 bases between them. CDR3 size: 14 residues. CDR3 residues: CASSYNSGANVLTF. For the CDR3, the DNA is TGTGCCAGCAGTTACAACTCTGGGGCCAACGTCCTGACTTTC.

The chain combines TRBV1 with TRBJ2-1; the table names TRBD1, a call not compared with the DNA. TRBV1 is a known pseudogene. The CDR3 sequence is 14 residues long. The CDR3 DNA reads TGCACCAGCAGCCAAGTGTCAGGGGACAATGAGCAGTTCTTC. It encodes CTSSQVSGDNEQFF.

The CDR3 loop reads CATSEITGISYEQYF. The DNA for the CDR3 is TGTGCCACCAGTGAGATAACGGGTATCTCCTACGAGCAGTACTTC. The chain has TRBV24-1 and TRBJ2-7; unclear D gene. Between the trimmed V and J ends, which lost 4 bases and 0 bases, there was a span of 12 bases. Germline-derived CDR1 and CDR2 are KGHDR and SFDVKD. The CDR3 loop spans 15 amino acids.

V and J are TRBV5-1 and TRBJ2-2; 10 nucleotides align to TRBD1. There are 15 residues in the CDR3. Germline CDR1 and CDR2: SGHRS and YFSETQ. J gave up 7 bases and V 4 bases, and 7 bases lay outside the gene matches. DNA for the CDR3: TGCGCCAGCAGCAGAGACAGGGGGCTGGACGGGGAGCTGTTTTTT. Translated, it gives CASSRDRGLDGELFF. Looking up the rest from reference TRBV5-1 and TRBJ2-2 gives the full variable domain: KAGVTQTPRYLIKTRGQQVTLSCSPISGHRSVSWYQQTPGQGLQFLFEYFSETQRNKGNFPGRFSGRQFSNSRSEMNVSTLELGDSALYLCASSRDRGLDGELFFGEGSRLTVL.

The rearrangement joins TRBV6-5 to TRBJ2-1; TRBD2 is a possible D gene (5 bases). The CDR3 covers 13 residues. Germline CDR1 and CDR2: MNHEY and SVGAGI. V lost 2 bases and J 5 bases, leaving 7 bases between the germline ends. The CDR3 reads CASSYRGHNEQFF. CDR3 DNA sequence: TGTGCCAGCAGTTACCGAGGGCACAATGAGCAGTTCTTC.

J is TRBJ2-7 and V is TRBV7-3; D might be TRBD2 (6 bases). The V end was cut by 5 bases, the J end by 6 bases, with 17 bases between. CDR1 and CDR2 from the germline V gene are SGHTA and FQGTGA. The CDR3 covers 14 residues. As DNA, the CDR3 is TGTGCCAGCAGCCCCAGTGGAGGGGTACGCGAGCAGTACTTC. This encodes CASSPSGGVREQYF.

The chain is built from TRBV11-2 and TRBJ2-7; 9 nucleotides align to TRBD2. There are 15 residues in the CDR3. Germline lookup yields CDR1 SGHAT and CDR2 FQNNGV. V lost 1 base to trimming and J lost 2 bases; unmatched junction nucleotides: 3. CDR3 sequence reads: CASSLGAGGTYEQYF. CDR3 DNA: TGTGCCAGCAGCTTAGGTGCGGGAGGGACCTACGAGCAGTACTTC.

V gene TRBV27 combines with J gene TRBJ1-2, with D unclear. Germline assignment: CDR1 MNHEY and CDR2 SMNVEV (reference sequence). The CDR3 loop spans 13 amino acids. The V gene lost 0 bases and the J gene lost 4 bases, with 6 bases spanning the gap. CDR3 coding DNA: TGTGCCAGCAGTTTATCGGGATCCTATGGCTACACCTTC. It specifies CASSLSGSYGYTF.

The V and J genes are TRBV5-6 and TRBJ2-2; D uncertain. The germline V gene has CDR1 SGHDT and CDR2 YYEEEE. V lost 4 bases and J 7 bases, leaving 11 bases between the germline ends. The CDR3 runs to 13 residues. The CDR3 DNA is TGTGCCAGCAGCCCACCTTTTGGCGGGGAGCTGTTTTTT. Encoded protein: CASSPPFGGELFF.

This chain uses TRBV7-9 with TRBJ2-1; possibly TRBD1 or TRBD2 for D (5 bases each). The CDR3 consists of 16 residues. Germline CDR1 reads SEHNR; CDR2 reads FQNEAQ (reference sequence). V gave up 5 bases and J gave up 8 bases, with 22 bases separating them. CDR3 nucleotides: TGTGCCAGCAGCGGGTACCGGGACCGTCTCAACGATGAGCAGTTCTTC. It encodes CASSGYRDRLNDEQFF.

The chain employs TRBV7-9 and TRBJ1-1; TRBD1 matches at 8 bases. The CDR3 covers 14 residues. The V and J ends lost 5 bases and 1 base, in that order; junction bases with no gene match: 3. The V gene's germline CDR1 is SEHNR and CDR2 FQNEAQ (reference sequence). In nucleotides, the CDR3 is TGTGCCAGCAGCATAGGACAGGGGAACACTGAAGCTTTCTTT. Translation: CASSIGQGNTEAFF.

The chain joins TRBV10-3 to TRBJ2-1; D is perhaps TRBD1 or TRBD2 (5 bases each). CDR1 is ENHRY, CDR2 SYGVKD, per germline. CDR3 length: 13 residues. Trimming took off 7 bases at V and 10 bases at J, with 17 bases between the two ends. In DNA, the CDR3 is TGTGCCATCACCCTAAACCTCGGGACGGAGCAGTTCTTC. It translates to CAITLNLGTEQFF.